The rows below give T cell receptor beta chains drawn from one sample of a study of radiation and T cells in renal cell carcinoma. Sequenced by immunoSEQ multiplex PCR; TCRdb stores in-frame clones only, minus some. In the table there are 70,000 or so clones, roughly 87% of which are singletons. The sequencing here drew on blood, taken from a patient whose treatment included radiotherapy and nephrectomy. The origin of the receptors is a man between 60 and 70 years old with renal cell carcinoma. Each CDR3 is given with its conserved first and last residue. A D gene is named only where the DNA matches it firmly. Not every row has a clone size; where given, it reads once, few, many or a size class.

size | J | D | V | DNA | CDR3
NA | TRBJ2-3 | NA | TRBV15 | TGTGCCACGCTAGGCCTCCAAGGCACAGATACGCAGTATTTT | CATLGLQGTDTQYF
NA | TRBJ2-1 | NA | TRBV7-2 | TGTGCCAGCAACTTGGGCTCCGGGTTTTACAATGAGCAGTTCTTC | CASNLGSGFYNEQFF
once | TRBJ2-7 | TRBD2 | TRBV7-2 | TGTGCCAGCAGCCGACCCCGGGGGGGCCCGCCGTACGAGCAGTACTTC | CASSRPRGGPPYEQYF
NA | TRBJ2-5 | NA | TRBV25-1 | TGTGCCAGCAGTGAATATCAGGGCGAGACCCAGTACTTC | CASSEYQGETQYF
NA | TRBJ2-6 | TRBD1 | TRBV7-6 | TGTGCCAGCAGCCCGAGACAGGGCCTTGCGTCTGGGGCCAACGTCCTGACTTTC | CASSPRQGLASGANVLTF
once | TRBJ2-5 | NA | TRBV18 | TGTGCCAGCTCACCATCCGCCCCCCGTCAAGCTGGACAGACCCAGTACTTC | CASSPSAPRQAGQTQYF
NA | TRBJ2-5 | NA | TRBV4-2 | TGTGCCAGCAGCCAAGATTTTGGCCAAGAGACCCAGTACTTC | CASSQDFGQETQYF
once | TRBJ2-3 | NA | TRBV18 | TGTGCCAGCTCGCAAGTCGTAGAGACAGATACGCAGTATTTT | CASSQVVETDTQYF
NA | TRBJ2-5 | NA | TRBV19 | TGTGCCAGTAGTCCAGGACTACATCAAGAGACCCAGTACTTC | CASSPGLHQETQYF
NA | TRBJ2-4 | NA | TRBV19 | TGTGCCAGTAGTATATTAGGTGGGGGGACCAAAAACATTCAGTACTTC | CASSILGGGTKNIQYF
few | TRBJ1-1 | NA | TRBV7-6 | TGTGCCAGCTCCCTACGGTTTAACACTGAAGCTTTCTTT | CASSLRFNTEAFF
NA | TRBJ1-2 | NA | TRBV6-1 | TGTGCCAGCAGTGAGGACGGCTACACCTTC | CASSEDGYTF
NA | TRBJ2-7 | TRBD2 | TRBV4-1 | TGCGCCAGCAGCCAAGATTCGTCTAGCGGGAGGGACTCCTACGAGCAGTACTTC | CASSQDSSSGRDSYEQYF
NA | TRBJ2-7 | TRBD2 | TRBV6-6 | TGTGCCAGCAGTCCACTAAGACTAGCGGGACTCTACGAGCAGTACTTC | CASSPLRLAGLYEQYF
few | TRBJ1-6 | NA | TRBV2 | TGTGCCAGCAGGGCAGAAAGCTCCTATAATTCACCCCTCCACTTT | CASRAESSYNSPLHF
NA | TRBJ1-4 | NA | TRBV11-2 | TGTGCCAGCAGCTTAGGGGGCAGGGCGAAACTGTTTTTT | CASSLGGRAKLFF
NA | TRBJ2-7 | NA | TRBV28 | TGTGCCAGCAGTCCTCTGGAGGTGGAATTTCCCTACGAGCAGTACTTC | CASSPLEVEFPYEQYF
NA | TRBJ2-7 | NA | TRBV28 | TGTGCCAGCAAGGAAGCGGAAGGGAACTACGAGCAGTACTTC | CASKEAEGNYEQYF
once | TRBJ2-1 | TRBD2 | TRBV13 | TGTGCCAGCAGCTTAGGACTAGCGGGAGGGCTCGATGAGCAGTTCTTC | CASSLGLAGGLDEQFF
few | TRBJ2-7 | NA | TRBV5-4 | TGTGCCAGCAGCTTGGCGGGCTCCTACGAGCAGTACTTC | CASSLAGSYEQYF
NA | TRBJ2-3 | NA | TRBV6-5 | TGTGCCAGCACCCTTAGCCGGGATAGCACAGATACGCAGTATTTT | CASTLSRDSTDTQYF
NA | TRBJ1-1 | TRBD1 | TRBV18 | TGTGCCAGCTCACCAGCGGGACAGTTGAACACTGAAGCTTTCTTT | CASSPAGQLNTEAFF
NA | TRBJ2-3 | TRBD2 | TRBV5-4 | TGTGCCAGCAGCTTAACTAGCGGGACTTATACGCAGTATTTT | CASSLTSGTYTQYF
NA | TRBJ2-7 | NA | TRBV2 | TGTGCCAGCAGTGAAGGGATCGACACCGCCTCCTACGAGCAGTACTTC | CASSEGIDTASYEQYF
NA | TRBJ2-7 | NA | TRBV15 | TGTGCCACCAGCAGAGACCTAGCGTACTCCTACGAGCAGTACTTC | CATSRDLAYSYEQYF
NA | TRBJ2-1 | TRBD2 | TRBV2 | TGTGCCAGCATTGGAGCGGGAGGGTCTTGGGAGCAGTTCTTC | CASIGAGGSWEQFF
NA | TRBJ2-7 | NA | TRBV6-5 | TGTGCCAGCACAGGGAGCTCCTACGAGCAGTACTTC | CASTGSSYEQYF
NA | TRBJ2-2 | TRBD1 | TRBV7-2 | TGTGCCAGCAGCTTACCAGGGGGCGCCGGGGAGCTGTTTTTT | CASSLPGGAGELFF
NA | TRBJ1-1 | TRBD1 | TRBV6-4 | TGTGCCAGCAGTGCCGAGACAGGGTGGAACACTGAAGCTTTCTTT | CASSAETGWNTEAFF
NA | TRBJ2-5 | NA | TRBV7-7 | TGTGCCAGCAGCTTAGGGACAGAAGAGACCCAGTACTTC | CASSLGTEETQYF
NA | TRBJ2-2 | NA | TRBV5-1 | TGCGCCAGCAGCTTGGAGTTGAAGGGCGGGGAGCTGTTTTTT | CASSLELKGGELFF
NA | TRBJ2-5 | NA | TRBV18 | TGTGCCAGCTCACCACGGCAGGGCCACTACCAAGAGACCCAGTACTTC | CASSPRQGHYQETQYF
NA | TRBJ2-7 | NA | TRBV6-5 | TGTGCCAGCAGTTACTCGAGGCTAGGGTCGGGCGAGCAGTACTTC | CASSYSRLGSGEQYF
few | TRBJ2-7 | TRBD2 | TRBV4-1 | TGCGCCAGCAGCCAAGTTGGGGGGGGTAAGAACGAGCAGTACTTC | CASSQVGGGKNEQYF
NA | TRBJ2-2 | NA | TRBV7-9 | TGTGCCAGCAGCGCAGGGACTTCTACGTTGGGGGCCCGGGAGCTGTTTTTT | CASSAGTSTLGARELFF
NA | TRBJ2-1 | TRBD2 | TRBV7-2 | TGTGCCAGCAGCTCCAGGACTAGCGGGAGCAGGCCTGAGCAGTTCTTC | CASSSRTSGSRPEQFF
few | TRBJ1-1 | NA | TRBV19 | TGTGCCAGTAGCCTACAGGGCCTGGGTACTGAAGCTTTCTTT | CASSLQGLGTEAFF
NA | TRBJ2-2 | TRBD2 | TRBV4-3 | TGCGCCAGCAGCCAAGTGTCCCTAGCGGGAGCCGGGGAGCTGTTTTTT | CASSQVSLAGAGELFF
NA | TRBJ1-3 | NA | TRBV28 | TGTGCCAGCAGTACGCCGGCTGGAAACACCATATATTTT | CASSTPAGNTIYF
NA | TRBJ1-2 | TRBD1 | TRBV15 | TGTGCCACCAGCGAGTTTACAGGGGGCGGGCGAGATGGCTACACCTTC | CATSEFTGGGRDGYTF
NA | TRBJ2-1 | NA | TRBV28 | TGTGCCACCGTTGGAGGGGCAGCGGCAAGTTATGATGAGCAGTTCTTC | CATVGGAAASYDEQFF
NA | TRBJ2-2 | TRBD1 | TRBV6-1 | TGTGCCAGCTGTAGGGACAGGGAGCGCACCGGGGAGCTGTTTTTT | CASCRDRERTGELFF
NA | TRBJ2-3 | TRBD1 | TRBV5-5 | TGTGCCAGCAGCCCACAGGGGATAGATACGCAGTATTTT | CASSPQGIDTQYF
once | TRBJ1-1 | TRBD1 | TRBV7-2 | TGTGCCAGCAGCGATCGGGACAGCCCTTATCTGAACACTGAAGCTTTCTTT | CASSDRDSPYLNTEAFF
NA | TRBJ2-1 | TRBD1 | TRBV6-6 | TGTGCCAGCAGTTACTCCCACAGGGGGGACAATGAGCAGTTCTTC | CASSYSHRGDNEQFF